These T cell receptor beta chains were read from a single sample in a study of blood T cell repertoires in COVID-19. The repertoire was sequenced with immunoSEQ multiplex PCR; TCRdb's copy has only in-frame clones and lacks some. The sample lists around 190,000 clones; 81% were seen once. The material sequenced was PBMCs or T cells enriched from blood (not recorded which). These receptors originate from a man aged 35-49 years who had recovered from COVID-19. CDR3s include the opening cysteine and the closing phenylalanine or tryptophan. Fields, in order: CDR3 length, D gene, V gene, clone size, J gene, CDR3 DNA, CDR3 protein. A D gene is named only where the DNA matches it firmly. Only some rows state a clone size, as once, few, many or a class for expanded clones.

cdr3_length: 12; d_call: -; v_call: TRBV24-1; clone_size: -; j_call: TRBJ2-7; cdr3_nt: TGTGCCACCAGTGAACATGGCTACGAGCAGTACTTC; cdr3_aa: CATSEHGYEQYF
cdr3_length: 14; d_call: -; v_call: TRBV18; clone_size: -; j_call: TRBJ1-5; cdr3_nt: TGTGCCAGCTCACCAGGGCAGGGGCAACAGCCCCAGCATTTT; cdr3_aa: CASSPGQGQQPQHF
cdr3_length: 15; d_call: -; v_call: TRBV2; clone_size: once; j_call: TRBJ1-4; cdr3_nt: TGTGCCAGCAGTGAACAGGGGTTAGGGAATGAAAAACTGTTTTTT; cdr3_aa: CASSEQGLGNEKLFF
cdr3_length: 15; d_call: TRBD1; v_call: TRBV4-1; clone_size: -; j_call: TRBJ2-2; cdr3_nt: TGCGCCAGCAGCCAAGAAAACCAGGGGGCCGGGGAGCTGTTTTTT; cdr3_aa: CASSQENQGAGELFF
cdr3_length: 15; d_call: -; v_call: TRBV3-1/TRBV3-2; clone_size: -; j_call: TRBJ2-7; cdr3_nt: TGTGCCAGCAGCCAAGTTGAGAGCGGTACCTACGAGCAGTACTTC; cdr3_aa: CASSQVESGTYEQYF
cdr3_length: 13; d_call: -; v_call: TRBV28; clone_size: -; j_call: TRBJ1-1; cdr3_nt: TGTGCCAGCAGTTTATTTGGATCGGGGTCTGCTTTCTTT; cdr3_aa: CASSLFGSGSAFF
cdr3_length: 14; d_call: -; v_call: TRBV15; clone_size: -; j_call: TRBJ1-2; cdr3_nt: TGTGCCACCAGCAGAGATAAAACTAACTATGGCTACACCTTC; cdr3_aa: CATSRDKTNYGYTF
cdr3_length: 16; d_call: -; v_call: TRBV6-5; clone_size: -; j_call: TRBJ2-6; cdr3_nt: TGTGCCAGCAGTTACTCGCTAGGTTCTGGGGCCAACGTCCTGACTTTC; cdr3_aa: CASSYSLGSGANVLTF
cdr3_length: 15; d_call: TRBD2; v_call: TRBV4-1; clone_size: -; j_call: TRBJ2-1; cdr3_nt: TGCGCCAGCGGGGGGTGGGGGAGGGCCTGGGGTGAGCAGTTCTTC; cdr3_aa: CASGGWGRAWGEQFF
cdr3_length: 13; d_call: -; v_call: TRBV7-3; clone_size: -; j_call: TRBJ2-2; cdr3_nt: TGTGCCAGCAGCTCTCAGGTCACCGGGGAGCTGTTTTTT; cdr3_aa: CASSSQVTGELFF
cdr3_length: 17; d_call: -; v_call: TRBV10-1; clone_size: few; j_call: TRBJ1-4; cdr3_nt: TGCGCCAGAACCCGGCGAGGGGGAGTGTCTACTAATGAAAAACTGTTTTTT; cdr3_aa: CARTRRGGVSTNEKLFF
cdr3_length: 13; d_call: -; v_call: TRBV19; clone_size: -; j_call: TRBJ2-1; cdr3_nt: TGTGCCAGTAGTATCTTTCAGGGGAATGAGCAGTTCTTC; cdr3_aa: CASSIFQGNEQFF
cdr3_length: 13; d_call: TRBD2; v_call: TRBV29-1; clone_size: -; j_call: TRBJ2-1; cdr3_nt: TGCAGCGTTCTAGCGGGAGTGAGGAATGAGCAGTTCTTC; cdr3_aa: CSVLAGVRNEQFF
cdr3_length: 14; d_call: -; v_call: TRBV4-1; clone_size: once; j_call: TRBJ2-7; cdr3_nt: TGCGCCAGCAGCTCCTCAACTCTTCGGGACGAGCAGTACTTC; cdr3_aa: CASSSSTLRDEQYF
cdr3_length: 14; d_call: -; v_call: TRBV6-1; clone_size: -; j_call: TRBJ1-4; cdr3_nt: TGTGCCAGCAGTGAAGGGGGCACGGGTGAAAAACTGTTTTTT; cdr3_aa: CASSEGGTGEKLFF
cdr3_length: 13; d_call: -; v_call: TRBV24-1; clone_size: once; j_call: TRBJ1-2; cdr3_nt: TGTGCCACCAGTCCGGGACATTCGGATGGCTACACCTTC; cdr3_aa: CATSPGHSDGYTF
cdr3_length: 14; d_call: TRBD1; v_call: TRBV7-3; clone_size: -; j_call: TRBJ1-2; cdr3_nt: TGTGCCAGCAGCCTCCGCCGGGACAGGGCTAACTACACCTTC; cdr3_aa: CASSLRRDRANYTF
cdr3_length: 14; d_call: TRBD2; v_call: TRBV10-1; clone_size: -; j_call: TRBJ2-2; cdr3_nt: TGCGCCAGCAGTGCTCGACTAGCGACCGGGGAGCTGTTTTTT; cdr3_aa: CASSARLATGELFF
cdr3_length: 13; d_call: -; v_call: TRBV5-1; clone_size: few; j_call: TRBJ1-1; cdr3_nt: TGCGCCAGCAGCTTGAGGGGGAGCACTGAAGCTTTCTTT; cdr3_aa: CASSLRGSTEAFF
cdr3_length: 12; d_call: -; v_call: TRBV7-8; clone_size: -; j_call: TRBJ2-7; cdr3_nt: TGTGCCAGCAGCCCAACTCGCAGGGGAGAGTACTTC; cdr3_aa: CASSPTRRGEYF
cdr3_length: 12; d_call: -; v_call: TRBV29-1; clone_size: -; j_call: TRBJ1-1; cdr3_nt: TGCACCGCCGAAGGACTGCACACTGAAGCTTTCTTT; cdr3_aa: CTAEGLHTEAFF
cdr3_length: 12; d_call: -; v_call: TRBV18; clone_size: -; j_call: TRBJ2-7; cdr3_nt: TGTGCCAGCTCACACAGCTCCTACGAGCAGTACTTC; cdr3_aa: CASSHSSYEQYF
cdr3_length: 14; d_call: -; v_call: TRBV5-1; clone_size: -; j_call: TRBJ2-1; cdr3_nt: TGCGCCAGCAGCTTGGCGCGTGGAGGTAATGAGCAGTTCTTC; cdr3_aa: CASSLARGGNEQFF
cdr3_length: 14; d_call: -; v_call: TRBV7-2; clone_size: -; j_call: TRBJ1-1; cdr3_nt: TGTGCCAGCAGCTTATCGGACAGTAACACTGAAGCTTTCTTT; cdr3_aa: CASSLSDSNTEAFF
cdr3_length: 15; d_call: -; v_call: TRBV28; clone_size: -; j_call: TRBJ1-2; cdr3_nt: TGTGCCAGCAGTTCAACTCCCCTCGCGGCCTATGGCTACACCTTC; cdr3_aa: CASSSTPLAAYGYTF
cdr3_length: 13; d_call: -; v_call: TRBV6-5; clone_size: -; j_call: TRBJ1-1; cdr3_nt: TGTGCCAGCAGTTGGACAGTCACCACTGAAGCTTTCTTT; cdr3_aa: CASSWTVTTEAFF
cdr3_length: 15; d_call: TRBD1; v_call: TRBV5-1; clone_size: -; j_call: TRBJ1-1; cdr3_nt: TGCGCCAGCAGCCCGGGACAGGGGGCGAGGACTGAAGCTTTCTTT; cdr3_aa: CASSPGQGARTEAFF
cdr3_length: 14; d_call: -; v_call: TRBV7-8; clone_size: -; j_call: TRBJ1-1; cdr3_nt: TGTGCCAGCAGCTTAGATCGGGGGGGGACTGAAGCTTTCTTT; cdr3_aa: CASSLDRGGTEAFF
cdr3_length: 13; d_call: -; v_call: TRBV5-5; clone_size: -; j_call: TRBJ1-1; cdr3_nt: TGTGCCAGCAGCGGACAGCAGAACACTGAAGCTTTCTTT; cdr3_aa: CASSGQQNTEAFF
cdr3_length: 14; d_call: -; v_call: TRBV5-4; clone_size: -; j_call: TRBJ1-1; cdr3_nt: TGTGCCAGCTCTCCCCCGGGGGGGATCACTGAAGCTTTCTTT; cdr3_aa: CASSPPGGITEAFF
cdr3_length: 14; d_call: TRBD1; v_call: TRBV18; clone_size: -; j_call: TRBJ1-1; cdr3_nt: TGTGCCAGCTCGCCCAGGGGGCTCTGGACTGAAGCTTTCTTT; cdr3_aa: CASSPRGLWTEAFF
cdr3_length: 15; d_call: -; v_call: TRBV2; clone_size: -; j_call: TRBJ1-1; cdr3_nt: TGTGCCAGCAGCGCTAGACAGAAGATGAACACTGAAGCTTTCTTT; cdr3_aa: CASSARQKMNTEAFF
cdr3_length: 16; d_call: -; v_call: TRBV5-6; clone_size: -; j_call: TRBJ1-2; cdr3_nt: TGTGCCAGCAGCCCCGGCTTAACAGGGTTCCCATATGGCTACACCTTC; cdr3_aa: CASSPGLTGFPYGYTF
cdr3_length: 14; d_call: -; v_call: TRBV6-5; clone_size: -; j_call: TRBJ1-2; cdr3_nt: TGTGCCACCGCCACTTGGACAGCCGAAATTGGCTACACCTTC; cdr3_aa: CATATWTAEIGYTF
cdr3_length: 14; d_call: -; v_call: TRBV28; clone_size: few; j_call: TRBJ1-1; cdr3_nt: TGTGCCAGCAGCAGAGGCAGATTGAACACTGAAGCTTTCTTT; cdr3_aa: CASSRGRLNTEAFF
cdr3_length: 13; d_call: -; v_call: TRBV5-1; clone_size: -; j_call: TRBJ2-5; cdr3_nt: TGCGCCAGCACCTTAGGAGGGTTTGAGACCCAGTACTTC; cdr3_aa: CASTLGGFETQYF
cdr3_length: 16; d_call: TRBD1; v_call: TRBV7-9; clone_size: -; j_call: TRBJ1-4; cdr3_nt: TGTGCCAGCAGCTTCTGGCCGGGACAGGGACATGAAAAACTGTTTTTT; cdr3_aa: CASSFWPGQGHEKLFF
cdr3_length: 15; d_call: -; v_call: TRBV2; clone_size: few; j_call: TRBJ2-2; cdr3_nt: TGTGCCAGCAGTATAAGGACACTTCTCACCGGGGAGCTGTTTTTT; cdr3_aa: CASSIRTLLTGELFF
cdr3_length: 15; d_call: -; v_call: TRBV15; clone_size: -; j_call: TRBJ1-5; cdr3_nt: TGTGCCACCAGCAGAGGTGTGGACACCGGGCAGCCCCAGCATTTT; cdr3_aa: CATSRGVDTGQPQHF
cdr3_length: 17; d_call: TRBD1; v_call: TRBV5-6; clone_size: -; j_call: TRBJ1-1; cdr3_nt: TGTGCCAGCAGCTTAAGCCACAGGGGAGGTTTGAACACTGAAGCTTTCTTT; cdr3_aa: CASSLSHRGGLNTEAFF
cdr3_length: 13; d_call: -; v_call: TRBV10-1; clone_size: -; j_call: TRBJ1-2; cdr3_nt: TGCGCCAGCAGTGAGCGGGATGGCTATGGCTACACCTTC; cdr3_aa: CASSERDGYGYTF
cdr3_length: 13; d_call: -; v_call: TRBV15; clone_size: -; j_call: TRBJ1-2; cdr3_nt: TGTGCCACCAGCAGAGATAGACAGAATGGCTACACCTTC; cdr3_aa: CATSRDRQNGYTF
cdr3_length: 16; d_call: TRBD1; v_call: TRBV6-5; clone_size: -; j_call: TRBJ1-1; cdr3_nt: TGTGCCAGCAGTTTCTACTGGGACAGGGGAAGCACTGAAGCTTTCTTT; cdr3_aa: CASSFYWDRGSTEAFF
cdr3_length: 15; d_call: TRBD1; v_call: TRBV19; clone_size: -; j_call: TRBJ1-2; cdr3_nt: TGTGCCAGTAGTGTTGCCGGGACAGGGGGCTTTGGCTACACCTTC; cdr3_aa: CASSVAGTGGFGYTF
cdr3_length: 15; d_call: -; v_call: TRBV3-1/TRBV3-2; clone_size: -; j_call: TRBJ2-7; cdr3_nt: TGTGCCAGCAGCCCATGGTCACTAGTGAACTACGAGCAGTACTTC; cdr3_aa: CASSPWSLVNYEQYF
cdr3_length: 14; d_call: TRBD1; v_call: TRBV7-8; clone_size: few; j_call: TRBJ1-2; cdr3_nt: TGTGCCAGCAGCATGCCGGGACAGGGGTATGGCTACACCTTC; cdr3_aa: CASSMPGQGYGYTF
cdr3_length: 14; d_call: TRBD1; v_call: TRBV7-2; clone_size: once; j_call: TRBJ1-2; cdr3_nt: TGTGCCAGCAGCAACAGGGGTACCACATTTGGCTACACCTTC; cdr3_aa: CASSNRGTTFGYTF
cdr3_length: 13; d_call: -; v_call: TRBV18; clone_size: -; j_call: TRBJ2-1; cdr3_nt: TGTGCCAGCTCACCAGGGGGAGGCAATGAGCAGTTCTTC; cdr3_aa: CASSPGGGNEQFF
cdr3_length: 15; d_call: -; v_call: TRBV9; clone_size: once; j_call: TRBJ2-7; cdr3_nt: TGTGCCAGCAGCGTAGCTCCGGACGGGACCTACGAGCAGTACTTC; cdr3_aa: CASSVAPDGTYEQYF
cdr3_length: 12; d_call: -; v_call: TRBV12-3/TRBV12-4; clone_size: -; j_call: TRBJ2-7; cdr3_nt: TGTGCCAGCAGTTTCGCCGACAGCGCGCGGTACTTC; cdr3_aa: CASSFADSARYF
cdr3_length: 15; d_call: TRBD2; v_call: TRBV4-2; clone_size: -; j_call: TRBJ2-1; cdr3_nt: TGTGCCAGCAGCCAAGAAGGGTCAACTAGCGGGATTCTGTTCTTC; cdr3_aa: CASSQEGSTSGILFF
cdr3_length: 15; d_call: TRBD1; v_call: TRBV5-6; clone_size: -; j_call: TRBJ1-2; cdr3_nt: TGTGCCAGCAGCTTTCTACAGGGGGTTAGCTATGGCTACACCTTC; cdr3_aa: CASSFLQGVSYGYTF
cdr3_length: 13; d_call: TRBD1; v_call: TRBV3-1/TRBV3-2; clone_size: -; j_call: TRBJ1-1; cdr3_nt: TGTGCCAGCAGACGACAGGGGAACACTGAAGCTTTCTTT; cdr3_aa: CASRRQGNTEAFF
cdr3_length: 17; d_call: -; v_call: TRBV9; clone_size: -; j_call: TRBJ1-2; cdr3_nt: TGTGCCAGCAGCGTAGGGGGACTTAATAGGGCTAACTATGGCTACACCTTC; cdr3_aa: CASSVGGLNRANYGYTF
cdr3_length: 13; d_call: TRBD1; v_call: TRBV2; clone_size: -; j_call: TRBJ2-7; cdr3_nt: TGTGCCAGCAGAACTACAGGGGGACACGAGCAGTACTTC; cdr3_aa: CASRTTGGHEQYF
cdr3_length: 11; d_call: -; v_call: TRBV5-1; clone_size: -; j_call: TRBJ2-2; cdr3_nt: TGCGCCAGCAGCTTGTACGGGGAGCTGTTTTTT; cdr3_aa: CASSLYGELFF
cdr3_length: 17; d_call: TRBD2; v_call: TRBV7-2; clone_size: -; j_call: TRBJ2-3; cdr3_nt: TGTGCCAGCATCCCGACTAGCGGGGGGATTAGCACAGATACGCAGTATTTT; cdr3_aa: CASIPTSGGISTDTQYF